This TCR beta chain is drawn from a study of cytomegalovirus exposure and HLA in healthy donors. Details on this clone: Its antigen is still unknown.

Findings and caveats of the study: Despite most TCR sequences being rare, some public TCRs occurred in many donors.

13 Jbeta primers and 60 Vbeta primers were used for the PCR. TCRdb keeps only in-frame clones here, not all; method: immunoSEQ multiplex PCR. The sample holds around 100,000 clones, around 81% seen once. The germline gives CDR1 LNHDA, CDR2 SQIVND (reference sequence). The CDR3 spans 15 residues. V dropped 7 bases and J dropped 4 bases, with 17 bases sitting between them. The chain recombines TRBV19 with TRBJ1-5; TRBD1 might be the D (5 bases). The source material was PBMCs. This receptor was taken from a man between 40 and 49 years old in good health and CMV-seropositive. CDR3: CASTWGGGANQPQHF. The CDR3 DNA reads TGTGCCAGTACCTGGGGGGGAGGGGCAAATCAGCCCCAGCATTTT.